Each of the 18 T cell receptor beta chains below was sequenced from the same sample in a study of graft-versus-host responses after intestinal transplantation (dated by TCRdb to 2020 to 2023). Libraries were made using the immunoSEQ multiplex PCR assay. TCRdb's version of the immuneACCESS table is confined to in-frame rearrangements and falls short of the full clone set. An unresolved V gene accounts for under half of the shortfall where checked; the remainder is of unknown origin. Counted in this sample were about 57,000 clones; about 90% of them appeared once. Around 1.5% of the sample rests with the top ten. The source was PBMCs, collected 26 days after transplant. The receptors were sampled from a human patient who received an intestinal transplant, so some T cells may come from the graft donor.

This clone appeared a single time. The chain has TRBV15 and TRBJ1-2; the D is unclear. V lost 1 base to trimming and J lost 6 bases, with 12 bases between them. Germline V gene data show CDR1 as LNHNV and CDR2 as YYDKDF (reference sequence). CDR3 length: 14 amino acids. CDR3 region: CATSRVTPGDGYTF. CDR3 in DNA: TGTGCCACCAGCAGAGTCACCCCGGGAGATGGCTACACCTTC.

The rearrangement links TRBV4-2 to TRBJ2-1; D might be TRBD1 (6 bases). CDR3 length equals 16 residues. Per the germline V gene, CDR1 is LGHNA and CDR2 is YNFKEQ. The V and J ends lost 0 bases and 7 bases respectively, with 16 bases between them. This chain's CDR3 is CASSQDQAGAANEQFF. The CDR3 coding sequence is TGTGCCAGCAGCCAAGATCAGGCAGGGGCGGCTAATGAGCAGTTCTTC.

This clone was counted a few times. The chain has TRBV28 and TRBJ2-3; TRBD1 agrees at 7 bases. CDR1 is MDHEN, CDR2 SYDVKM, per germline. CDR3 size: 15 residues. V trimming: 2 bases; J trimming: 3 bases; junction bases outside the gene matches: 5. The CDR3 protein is CASSLTHRGTDTQYF. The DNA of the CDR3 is TGTGCCAGCAGTTTAACTCACAGGGGTACAGATACGCAGTATTTT. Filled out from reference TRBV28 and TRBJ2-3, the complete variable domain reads DVKVTQSSRYLVKRTGEKVFLECVQDMDHENMFWYRQDPGLGLRLIYFSYDVKMKEKGDIPEGYSVSREKKERFSLILESASTNQTSMYLCASSLTHRGTDTQYFGPGTRLTVL.

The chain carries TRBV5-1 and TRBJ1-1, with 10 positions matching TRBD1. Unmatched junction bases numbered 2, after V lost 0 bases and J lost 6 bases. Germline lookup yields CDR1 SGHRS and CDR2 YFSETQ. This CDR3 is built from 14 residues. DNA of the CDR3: TGCGCCAGCAGCTTGGGACAGGGGGCGCCTGAAGCTTTCTTT. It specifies CASSLGQGAPEAFF.

The CDR3 loop reads CASSPGTGLRYGYTF. In DNA, the CDR3 is TGTGCCAGCAGCCCGGGGACAGGGTTGCGGTATGGCTACACCTTC. This chain uses TRBV5-6 with TRBJ1-2, with 9 bases matching TRBD1. Germline V gene lookup returns CDR1 SGHDT and CDR2 YYEEEE. V gave up 4 bases and J gave up 5 bases; unmatched junction bases: 9. The CDR3 contains 15 residues.

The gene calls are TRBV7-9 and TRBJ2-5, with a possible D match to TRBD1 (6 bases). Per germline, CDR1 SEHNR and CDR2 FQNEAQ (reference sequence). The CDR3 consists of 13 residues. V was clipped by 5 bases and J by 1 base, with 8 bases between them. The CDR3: CASSQGGQETQYF. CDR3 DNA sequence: TGTGCCAGCAGCCAAGGGGGCCAAGAGACCCAGTACTTC.

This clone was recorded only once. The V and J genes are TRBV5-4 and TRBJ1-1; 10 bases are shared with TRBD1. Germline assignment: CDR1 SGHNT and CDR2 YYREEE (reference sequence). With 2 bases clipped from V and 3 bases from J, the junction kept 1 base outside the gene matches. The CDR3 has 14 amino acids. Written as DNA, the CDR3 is TGTGCCAGCAGCTTCGGACAGGGGGACACTGAAGCTTTCTTT. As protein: CASSFGQGDTEAFF. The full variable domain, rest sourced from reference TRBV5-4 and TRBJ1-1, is ETGVTQSPTHLIKTRGQQVTLRCSSQSGHNTVSWYQQALGQGPQFIFQYYREEENGRGNFPPRFSGLQFPNYSSELNVNALELDDSALYLCASSFGQGDTEAFFGQGTRLTVV.

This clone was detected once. CDR3 protein: CASSLAGGGYEQYF. In DNA, the CDR3 is TGCGCCAGCAGCTTAGCGGGGGGGGGTTACGAGCAGTACTTC. The chain is built from TRBV5-1 and TRBJ2-7, with TRBD2 identical over 10 bases. Looked up from germline, CDR1 is SGHRS and CDR2 is YFSETQ. The junction had 3 bases not matched to a gene; V was cut back by 2 bases and J by 4 bases. This CDR3 is built from 14 residues.

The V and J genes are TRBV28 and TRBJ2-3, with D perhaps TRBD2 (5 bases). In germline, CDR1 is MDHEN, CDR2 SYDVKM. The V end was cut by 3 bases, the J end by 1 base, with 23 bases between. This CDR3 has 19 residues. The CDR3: CASSFFSVPYPTRTDTQYF. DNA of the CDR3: TGTGCCAGCAGTTTCTTTAGCGTTCCGTATCCCACTCGCACAGATACGCAGTATTTT.

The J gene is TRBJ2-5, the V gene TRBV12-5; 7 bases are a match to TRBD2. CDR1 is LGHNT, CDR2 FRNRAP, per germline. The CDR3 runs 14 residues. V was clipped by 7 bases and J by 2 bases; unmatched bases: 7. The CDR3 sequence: CASASSGGQETQYF. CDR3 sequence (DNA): TGTGCTAGTGCCTCCTCGGGGGGACAAGAGACCCAGTACTTC.

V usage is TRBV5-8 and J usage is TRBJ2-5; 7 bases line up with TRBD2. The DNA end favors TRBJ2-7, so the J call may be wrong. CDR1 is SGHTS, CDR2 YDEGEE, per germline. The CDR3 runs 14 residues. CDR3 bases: TGTGCCAGCAGCGGGGCGGGAGCCCCCTACGAGCAGTACTTC. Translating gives CASSGAGAPYEQYF.

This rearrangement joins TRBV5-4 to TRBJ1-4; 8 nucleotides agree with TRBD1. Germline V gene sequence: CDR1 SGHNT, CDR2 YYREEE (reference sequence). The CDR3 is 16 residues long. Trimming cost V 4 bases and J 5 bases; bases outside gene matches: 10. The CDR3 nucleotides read TGTGCCAGCAGCGAGGGACAGGCTTTCCCAAATGAAAAACTGTTTTTT. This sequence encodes CASSEGQAFPNEKLFF.

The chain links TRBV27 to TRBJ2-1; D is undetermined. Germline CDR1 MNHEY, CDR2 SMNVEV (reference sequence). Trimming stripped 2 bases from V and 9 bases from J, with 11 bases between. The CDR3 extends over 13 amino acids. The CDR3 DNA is TGTGCCAGCAGTTTAGGGCGAGCTGGTGAGCAGTTCTTC. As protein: CASSLGRAGEQFF.

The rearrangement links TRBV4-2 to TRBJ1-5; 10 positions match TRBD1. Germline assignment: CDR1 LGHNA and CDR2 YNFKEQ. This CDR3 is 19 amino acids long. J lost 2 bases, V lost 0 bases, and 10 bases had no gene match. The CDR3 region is CASSQEAGTGEFGNQPQHF. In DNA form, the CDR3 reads TGTGCCAGCAGCCAAGAGGCCGGGACAGGGGAGTTTGGCAATCAGCCCCAGCATTTT.

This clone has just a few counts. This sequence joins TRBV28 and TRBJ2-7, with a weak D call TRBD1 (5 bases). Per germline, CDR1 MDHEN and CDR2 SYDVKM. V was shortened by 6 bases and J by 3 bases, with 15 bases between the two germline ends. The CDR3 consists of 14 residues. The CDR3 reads CASRAVDILYEQYF. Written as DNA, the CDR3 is TGTGCCAGCAGGGCGGTGGACATCCTCTACGAGCAGTACTTC. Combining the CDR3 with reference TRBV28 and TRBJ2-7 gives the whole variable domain DVKVTQSSRYLVKRTGEKVFLECVQDMDHENMFWYRQDPGLGLRLIYFSYDVKMKEKGDIPEGYSVSREKKERFSLILESASTNQTSMYLCASRAVDILYEQYFGPGTRLTVT.

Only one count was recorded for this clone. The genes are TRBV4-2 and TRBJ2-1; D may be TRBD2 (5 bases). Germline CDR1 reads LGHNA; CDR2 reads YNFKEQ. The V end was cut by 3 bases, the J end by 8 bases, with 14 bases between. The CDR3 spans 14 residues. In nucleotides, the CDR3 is TGTGCCAGCAGCCAGGTACCGGGAATCGATGAGCAGTTCTTC. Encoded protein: CASSQVPGIDEQFF.

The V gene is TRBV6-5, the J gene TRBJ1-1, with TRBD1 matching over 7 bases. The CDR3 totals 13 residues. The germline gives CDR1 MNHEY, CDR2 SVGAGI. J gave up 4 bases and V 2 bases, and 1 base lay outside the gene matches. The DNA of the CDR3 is TGTGCCAGCAGTTACAACAGGGGCACTGAAGCTTTCTTT. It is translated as CASSYNRGTEAFF.

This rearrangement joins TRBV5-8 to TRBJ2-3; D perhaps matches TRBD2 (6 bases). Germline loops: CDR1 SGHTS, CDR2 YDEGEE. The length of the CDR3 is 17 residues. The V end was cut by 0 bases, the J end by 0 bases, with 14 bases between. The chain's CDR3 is CASSLGELALSTDTQYF. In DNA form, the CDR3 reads TGTGCCAGCAGCTTGGGGGAACTAGCTCTTAGCACAGATACGCAGTATTTT.